The source of this TCR beta chain is a study of post-analysis software for immune sequencing data. Study-wide results and caveats: Significantly decreased normalized Chao1 diversity was recorded for multiple sclerosis patients relative to controls. Patients had higher frequencies than controls of about five TRBV segments, including TRBV5-6, TRBV5-1 and TRBV20-1.

Trimming took 2 bases from V and 3 from J, leaving 14 bases between them. CDR1 SEHNR and CDR2 FQNEAQ come from the germline V gene (reference sequence). This CDR3 is 15 amino acids long. Unique-molecular-identifier-tagged TCR beta cDNA libraries were used. The yield from approximately 1 to 10 million T cells was some 500,000 cDNA molecules in total. TCRdb processed the PCR reads anew with MiXCR; each CDR3 protein has one entry. The sample lists about 460,000 distinct CDR3 sequences, 40% to 55% occurring once. As concerns this clonotype: Its antigen is currently unknown.

The chain is built from TRBV7-9 and TRBJ2-7; D possibly matches TRBD1 or TRBD2 (5 bases each). This TCR came from a girl aged 10 to 17 with multiple sclerosis. Material: blood. DNA of the CDR3: TGTGCCAGCAGCTTACCCCTGGGGGTTCGCTACGAGCAGTACTTC. It codes for CASSLPLGVRYEQYF.